Listed here are 8 T cell receptor beta chains from one sample, sequenced in a study of patients and donors after allogeneic stem cell transplantation. TCRdb recomputed calls from the RT-PCR reads with MiXCR, one row per CDR3 protein. The sample shows 45,000 to 65,000 distinct CDR3 sequences, approximately 12% of them seen only once. The sample was blood, either unsorted or a sorted T cell fraction (not recorded which). Receptors originate from a human donor who was either an allogeneic HSCT recipient or a stem cell or donor lymphocyte infusion donor (not recorded which). It is not recorded whose cells these are; they may come from a transplant donor.

This clonotype was counted only a few times. The chain links TRBV11-2 to TRBJ1-2; D call uncertain. Trimming took off 4 bases at V and 2 bases at J, with 14 bases between the two ends. Looked up from germline, CDR1 is SGHAT and CDR2 is FQNNGV. This CDR3 has 15 residues. CDR3 coding DNA: TGTGCCAGCAGCTCTCCTTTAGGATTCAACTATGGCTACACCTTC. Its translation: CASSSPLGFNYGYTF.

This clonotype was found a few times. The gene calls are TRBV6-5 and TRBJ1-4; a weak D match, TRBD1 (6 bases). The germline gives CDR1 MNHEY, CDR2 SVGAGI. V shed 4 bases and J shed 11 bases, with 14 bases lying between them. CDR3 size: 13 residues. CDR3 nucleotides: TGTGCCAGCAGTTCATGGGACAACCCGAAACTGTTTTTT. Translation gives CASSSWDNPKLFF.

This chain links TRBV3-1 with TRBJ2-1; 7 nucleotides line up with TRBD2. Germline V gene data show CDR1 as LGHDT and CDR2 as YNNKEL (reference sequence). J gave up 0 bases and V 0 bases, and 5 bases lay outside the gene matches. This CDR3 contains 17 residues. CDR3 amino acids: CASSQDLRGSSYNEQFF. CDR3 bases: TGTGCCAGCAGCCAAGATTTGCGCGGGAGCTCCTACAATGAGCAGTTCTTC.

The rearrangement joins TRBV7-8 to TRBJ2-3; weak D call: TRBD2 (5 bases). In germline, CDR1 is SGHVS, CDR2 FQNEAQ. V dropped 7 bases and J dropped 4 bases, with 15 bases sitting between them. CDR3 length: 14 residues. The CDR3 is CASKERTSADTQYF. The CDR3 coding sequence is TGTGCCAGCAAGGAGCGGACTTCGGCAGATACGCAGTATTTT.

This chain uses TRBV24-1 with TRBJ2-1; 9 bases are shared with TRBD1. The germline gives CDR1 KGHDR, CDR2 SFDVKD. The ends lost 3 bases at V and 6 bases at J; junction bases unmatched: 11. The CDR3 is 17 residues long. The CDR3 is CATSDQTNRGQGNEQFF. The CDR3 bases are TGTGCCACCAGTGATCAAACCAACAGGGGGCAGGGCAATGAGCAGTTCTTC.

This chain joins TRBV7-9 and TRBJ2-7; D ambiguous. Germline CDR1 is SEHNR and CDR2 is FQNEAQ (reference sequence). This CDR3 comprises 14 residues. Trimming shortened V by 3 bases and J by 0 bases, and 9 bases separated the two germline ends. This CDR3 reads CASSLVGDSYEQYF. In DNA form, the CDR3 reads TGTGCCAGCAGCTTGGTTGGAGACTCCTACGAGCAGTACTTC.

This clonotype was observed a handful of times. The chain joins TRBV12-5 to TRBJ2-3; D call uncertain. This CDR3 comprises 15 residues. The V end lost 2 bases, the J end lost 0 bases, and 9 bases lay between the germline ends. Germline-derived CDR1 and CDR2 are LGHNT and FRNRAP. CDR3 residues: CASGLTLNSTDTQYF. Written as DNA, the CDR3 is TGTGCTAGTGGTTTGACCTTAAACAGCACAGATACGCAGTATTTT. Using reference TRBV12-5 and TRBJ2-3 for the parts outside the CDR3, the full variable domain is DARVTQTPRHKVTEMGQEVTMRCQPILGHNTVFWYRQTMMQGLELLAYFRNRAPLDDSGMPKDRFSAEMPDATLATLKIQPSEPRDSAVYFCASGLTLNSTDTQYFGPGTRLTVL.

This clonotype was seen ten or more times. For the CDR3, the DNA is TGTGCCAGCAGCGACTCAGGGGGAGCAGATGGCTACACCTTC. This sequence encodes CASSDSGGADGYTF. J is TRBJ1-2 and V is TRBV7-6; TRBD1 agrees at 7 bases. There are 14 residues in the CDR3. Germline lookup yields CDR1 SGHVS and CDR2 FNYEAQ. V shed 5 bases and J 6 bases; nucleotides not matched to a gene: 9.